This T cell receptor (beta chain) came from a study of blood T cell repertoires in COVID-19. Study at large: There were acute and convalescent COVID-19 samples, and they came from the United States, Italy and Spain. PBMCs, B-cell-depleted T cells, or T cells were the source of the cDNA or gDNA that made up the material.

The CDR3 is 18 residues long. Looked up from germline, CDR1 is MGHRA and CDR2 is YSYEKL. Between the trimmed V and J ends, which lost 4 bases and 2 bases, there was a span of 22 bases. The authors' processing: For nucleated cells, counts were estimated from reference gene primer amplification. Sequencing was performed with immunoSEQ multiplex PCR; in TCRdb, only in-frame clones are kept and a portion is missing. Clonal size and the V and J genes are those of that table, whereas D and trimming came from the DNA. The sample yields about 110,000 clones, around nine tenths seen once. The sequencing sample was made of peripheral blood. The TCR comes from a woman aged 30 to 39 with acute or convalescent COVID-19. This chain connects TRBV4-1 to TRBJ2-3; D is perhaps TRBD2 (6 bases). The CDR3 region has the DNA TGCGCCAGCAGCCCTGTGAATGCGGGGAGAGCTCACACAGATACGCAGTATTTT. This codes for CASSPVNAGRAHTDTQYF.